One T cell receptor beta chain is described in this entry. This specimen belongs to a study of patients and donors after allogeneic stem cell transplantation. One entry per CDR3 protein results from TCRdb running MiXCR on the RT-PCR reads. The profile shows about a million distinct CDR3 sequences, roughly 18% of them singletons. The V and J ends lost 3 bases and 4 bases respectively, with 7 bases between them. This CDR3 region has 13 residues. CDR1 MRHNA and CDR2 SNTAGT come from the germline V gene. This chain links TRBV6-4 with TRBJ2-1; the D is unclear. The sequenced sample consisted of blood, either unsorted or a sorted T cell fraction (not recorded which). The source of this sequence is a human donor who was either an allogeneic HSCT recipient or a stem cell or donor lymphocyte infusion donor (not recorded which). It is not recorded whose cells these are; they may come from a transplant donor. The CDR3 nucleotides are TGTGCCAGCAGTGAGAGTGTTTACAATGAGCAGTTCTTC. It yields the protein CASSESVYNEQFF.